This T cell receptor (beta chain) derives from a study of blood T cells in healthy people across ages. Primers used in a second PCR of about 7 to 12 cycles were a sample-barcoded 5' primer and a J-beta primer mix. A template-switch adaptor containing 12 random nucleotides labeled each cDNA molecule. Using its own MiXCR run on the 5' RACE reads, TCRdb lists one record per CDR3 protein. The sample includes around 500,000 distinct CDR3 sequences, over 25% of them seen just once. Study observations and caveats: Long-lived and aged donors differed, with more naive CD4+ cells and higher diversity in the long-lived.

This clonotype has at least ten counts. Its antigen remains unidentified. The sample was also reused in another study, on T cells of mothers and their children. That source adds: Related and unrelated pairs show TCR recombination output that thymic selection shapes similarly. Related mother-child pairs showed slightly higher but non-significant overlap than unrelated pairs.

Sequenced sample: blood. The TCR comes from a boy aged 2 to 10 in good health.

This chain's CDR3 is CSARGLLQETQYF. CDR3 nucleotide sequence: TGCAGTGCCCGAGGGCTCCTTCAAGAGACCCAGTACTTC. The gene calls are TRBV29-1 and TRBJ2-5; D is possibly TRBD2 (5 bases). Looked up from germline, CDR1 is SQVTM and CDR2 is ANQGSEA. The CDR3 runs to 13 residues.